The 19 T cell receptor beta chains below were found in one sample sequenced in a study of OX40 agonist ivuxolimab in advanced cancers. Generated by immunoSEQ multiplex PCR, the TCRdb table keeps only in-frame clones and is missing some. The table lists over 65,000 clones, 84% of them singletons, with roughly 0.85% in the top ten. The sequencing here drew on CD4+ or CD8+ T cells sorted from blood, taken in a trial of the OX40 agonist ivuxolimab. The source of these receptors is an adult with an advanced solid tumor such as melanoma, head and neck, liver or kidney cancer.

The chain uses TRBV30 and TRBJ1-2, with TRBD1 as a possible D gene (6 bases). The V end lost 5 bases, the J end lost 5 bases, and 9 bases lay between the germline ends. The CDR3 sequence is 11 residues long. The germline V gene encodes CDR1 GTSNPN and CDR2 SVGIG (reference sequence). This CDR3 reads CAWGTGYGYTF. The CDR3 DNA reads as TGTGCCTGGGGAACAGGGTATGGCTACACCTTC. Based on the CDR3 plus reference TRBV30 and TRBJ1-2, the full variable domain is SQTIHQWPATLVQPVGSPLSLECTVEGTSNPNLYWYRQAAGRGLQLLFYSVGIGQISSEVPQNLSASRPQDRQFILSSKKLLLSDSGFYLCAWGTGYGYTFGSGTRLTVV.

V is TRBV6-1 and J is TRBJ2-5; D unresolved. Trimming left V 3 bases short and J 1 base short, with 12 bases between. There are 15 residues in the CDR3. Germline V gene data show CDR1 as MNHNS and CDR2 as SASEGT. CDR3 in DNA: TGTGCCAGCAGTGAGAATGTCGACACCCAAGAGACCCAGTACTTC. Encoded protein: CASSENVDTQETQYF.

The genes are TRBV5-1 and TRBJ2-2, with 9 bases fitting TRBD2. The junction had 5 bases not matched to a gene; V was cut back by 4 bases and J by 4 bases. CDR1 is SGHRS and CDR2 is YFSETQ in the germline V gene. The CDR3 length is 15 residues. The chain's CDR3 is CASSLVAGATGELFF. CDR3 sequence (DNA): TGCGCCAGCAGCCTAGTAGCGGGGGCCACCGGGGAGCTGTTTTTT.

The chain employs TRBV27 and TRBJ2-4; D gene unclear. Trimming shortened V by 5 bases and J by 4 bases, and 3 bases separated the two germline ends. The germline V gene has CDR1 MNHEY and CDR2 SMNVEV (reference sequence). This CDR3 spans 11 amino acids. The CDR3 spells CASSVKNIQYF. For the CDR3, the DNA is TGTGCCAGCAGTGTTAAAAACATTCAGTACTTC.

The genes are TRBV19 and TRBJ2-5, with 9 nucleotides matching TRBD1. Germline CDR1 and CDR2: LNHDA and SQIVND (reference sequence). The CDR3 contains 14 residues. The V and J ends lost 8 bases and 4 bases, in that order; junction bases with no gene match: 8. The CDR3 sequence: CASVGTGSSETQYF. CDR3 DNA: TGTGCCAGTGTCGGGACAGGGTCTTCAGAGACCCAGTACTTC.

This chain links TRBV30 with TRBJ1-5; unclear D gene. This CDR3 is 12 amino acids long. V was trimmed by 0 bases and J by 6 bases, leaving 6 bases between them. Germline CDR1 is GTSNPN and CDR2 is SVGIG (reference sequence). In DNA form, the CDR3 reads TGTGCCTGGAGTGTACGGGGTCAGCCCCAGCATTTT. Encoded protein: CAWSVRGQPQHF.

Only a few counts were recorded for this clone. The chain carries TRBV6-1 and TRBJ1-5, with D perhaps TRBD1 (6 bases). Trimming stripped 4 bases from V and 3 bases from J, with 10 bases between. Germline V gene sequence: CDR1 MNHNS, CDR2 SASEGT. The CDR3 is made up of 14 amino acids. The CDR3 is CASSGRGNNQPQHF. CDR3 DNA sequence: TGTGCCAGCAGTGGCAGGGGCAACAATCAGCCCCAGCATTTT.

This chain connects TRBV27 to TRBJ2-1, with TRBD2 matching over 15 bases. CDR1 MNHEY and CDR2 SMNVEV come from the germline V gene (reference sequence). The trim removed 5 bases at V and 14 bases at J, leaving 10 bases unmatched. The length of the CDR3 is 15 residues. This CDR3 is CASSEGLAGGHREFF. CDR3 DNA sequence: TGTGCCAGCAGTGAGGGACTAGCGGGAGGCCATAGAGAGTTCTTC.

The chain links TRBV7-2 to TRBJ1-5; TRBD1 might be the D (6 bases). The CDR3 extends over 17 amino acids. Germline lookup yields CDR1 SGHTA and CDR2 FQGNSA. The V and J ends lost 5 bases and 5 bases respectively, with 22 bases between them. The CDR3 nucleotides are TGTGCCAGCAGCCCCCGAGGGGGTCCAGGGCAATATCAGCCCCAGCATTTT. The encoded protein is CASSPRGGPGQYQPQHF. Variable domain in full (rest from reference TRBV7-2 and TRBJ1-5): GAGVSQSPSNKVTEKGKDVELRCDPISGHTALYWYRQSLGQGLEFLIYFQGNSAPDKSGLPSDRFSAERTGGSVSTLTIQRTQQEDSAVYLCASSPRGGPGQYQPQHFGDGTRLSIL.

The J gene is TRBJ1-6, the V gene TRBV6-6; 9 positions match TRBD1. V shed 6 bases, J shed 9 bases, and the junction held 6 bases outside the gene matches. CDR3 size: 14 residues. Germline V gene data show CDR1 as MNHNY and CDR2 as SVGAGI (reference sequence). DNA of the CDR3: TGTGCCAGCAGAACTCCGGGACAGGGTTCACCCCTCCACTTT. As protein: CASRTPGQGSPLHF.

This chain links TRBV5-1 with TRBJ1-4; TRBD1 matches 10 bases. Per germline, CDR1 SGHRS and CDR2 YFSETQ. With 2 bases clipped from V and 7 bases from J, the junction kept 2 bases outside the gene matches. This CDR3 contains 14 residues. CDR3 loop: CASSLGTGVEKLFF. As DNA, the CDR3 is TGCGCCAGCAGCTTAGGGACAGGGGTTGAAAAACTGTTTTTT.

This clone was picked up one time. The chain recombines TRBV10-1 with TRBJ2-2, with D perhaps matching TRBD1 or TRBD2 (5 bases each). V lost 6 bases and J 6 bases, leaving 14 bases between the germline ends. Germline V gene sequence: CDR1 WNHNN, CDR2 SYGVQD (reference sequence). The CDR3 has 14 amino acids. CDR3 DNA sequence: TGCGCCAGCAGGGGGGACCCAAGGGCCGGGGAGCTGTTTTTT. Its translation: CASRGDPRAGELFF.

This rearrangement joins TRBV5-4 to TRBJ1-1; 8 nucleotides match TRBD1. Trimming removed 4 bases from V and 3 bases from J; junction bases left unmatched: 14. The CDR3 loop spans 17 amino acids. Germline CDR1 SGHNT, CDR2 YYREEE (reference sequence). CDR3 sequence reads: CASSRPGQGRDDTEAFF. The CDR3 DNA follows: TGTGCCAGCAGCCGGCCCGGACAGGGTAGGGATGACACTGAAGCTTTCTTT.

The sample holds a few counts of this clone. This chain connects TRBV6-1 to TRBJ1-5; perhaps TRBD1 as D (5 bases). Germline V CDR1 and CDR2: MNHNS, SASEGT. The V and J ends lost 5 bases and 0 bases respectively, with 11 bases between them. This CDR3 region has 15 residues. CDR3 protein: CASSLGHLSNQPQHF. Written as DNA, the CDR3 is TGTGCCAGCAGTCTAGGACACCTTAGCAATCAGCCCCAGCATTTT.

The chain carries TRBV27 and TRBJ2-5, with TRBD2 identical over 15 bases. Germline V lookup: CDR1 MNHEY, CDR2 SMNVEV (reference sequence). This CDR3 has 15 amino acids. The V segment lost 6 bases and the J segment 5 bases; nucleotides outside the gene matches: 4. The CDR3 nucleotides are TGTGCCAGCAGGCCCGGACTAGCGGGGGGGGAGACCCAGTACTTC. It is translated as CASRPGLAGGETQYF.

The chain links TRBV28 to TRBJ2-5, with a tentative D call TRBD2 (6 bases). The J call may be in error: the DNA end matches TRBJ2-7 better. Per the germline V gene, CDR1 is MDHEN and CDR2 is SYDVKM. The CDR3 has 15 residues. This CDR3 is CASSPNSGVSYEQYF. The CDR3 region has the DNA TGTGCCAGCAGCCCCAATTCGGGAGTTTCGTACGAGCAGTACTTC.

The chain combines TRBV6-4 with TRBJ2-1; D not certain. Trimming took off 3 bases at V and 0 bases at J, with 18 bases between the two ends. The CDR3 runs 18 residues. Germline values: CDR1 MRHNA, CDR2 SNTAGT. The CDR3 loop reads CASSESTFDPRSYNEQFF. For the CDR3, the DNA is TGTGCCAGCAGTGAATCTACCTTCGACCCTCGCTCCTACAATGAGCAGTTCTTC.

The V and J genes are TRBV11-2 and TRBJ1-1, with a tentative D call TRBD1 (5 bases). V was pared by 2 bases and J by 6 bases, with 16 bases between. The CDR3 has 15 amino acids. CDR1 is SGHAT and CDR2 is FQNNGV in the germline V gene. The CDR3 loop is CASSLQAGPFAEAFF. DNA for the CDR3: TGTGCCAGCAGCTTACAGGCAGGGCCGTTCGCTGAAGCTTTCTTT.

The chain links TRBV29-1 to TRBJ2-1; 10 bases are a match to TRBD2. The J segment lost 10 bases and the V segment lost 3 bases, leaving 9 bases of the junction unmatched. CDR3 length: 14 residues. Germline-derived CDR1 and CDR2 are SQVTM and ANQGSEA. The CDR3 DNA sequence: TGCAGCGTTGATTTTACTAGCGGGAAGAGGGAGCAGTTCTTC. This translates into CSVDFTSGKREQFF.